The T cell receptor beta chain described here comes from a study of blood T cell repertoires in COVID-19. The participants were between about 18 and 95 years old and came from under 25 US areas. Generated by immunoSEQ multiplex PCR, the TCRdb table keeps only in-frame clones and is missing some. This sample has about 380,000 clones, with more than 75% found just once. The sequence came from a woman aged 25 to 39 who had recovered from COVID-19. The specimen was PBMCs or T cells enriched from blood (not recorded which).

The DNA of the CDR3 is TGTGCCAGCAGTGAACTCGGTGATAGCAATCAGCCCCAGCATTTT. Its translation is CASSELGDSNQPQHF. The chain has TRBV6-1 and TRBJ1-5; D unresolved. The CDR3 has 15 amino acids. The germline gives CDR1 MNHNS, CDR2 SASEGT. V shed 2 bases and J shed 0 bases, with 8 bases lying between them.